The 21 T cell receptor beta chains given below trace back to one sample, sequenced in a study of control samples from healthy donors and cancer patients. The method was immunoSEQ multiplex PCR; TCRdb's version includes in-frame clones alone and lacks a portion of them. The sample records 200,000 to 250,000 clones, roughly 94% being singletons. The specimen sequenced was blood. These receptors came from a man aged 45 to 65 in good health.

The J gene is TRBJ1-1, the V gene TRBV6-5, with D tentatively TRBD1 (6 bases). With 5 bases removed from V and 2 bases from J, the gap between germline ends came to 12 bases. The CDR3 is 14 residues long. Germline assignment: CDR1 MNHEY and CDR2 SVGAGI. The CDR3, as DNA: TGTGCCAGCAGTCCGCCACAGGGAAACACTGAAGCTTTCTTT. Encoded protein: CASSPPQGNTEAFF.

J is TRBJ2-1 and V is TRBV5-4; no reliable D call. The germline V gene encodes CDR1 SGHNT and CDR2 YYREEE (reference sequence). The CDR3 length is 12 residues. Between the trimmed V and J ends, which lost 5 bases and 4 bases, there was a span of 7 bases. In nucleotides, the CDR3 is TGTGCCAGCAGGGCCCCATACAATGAGCAGTTCTTC. As protein: CASRAPYNEQFF. Filled out from reference TRBV5-4 and TRBJ2-1, the complete variable domain reads ETGVTQSPTHLIKTRGQQVTLRCSSQSGHNTVSWYQQALGQGPQFIFQYYREEENGRGNFPPRFSGLQFPNYSSELNVNALELDDSALYLCASRAPYNEQFFGPGTRLTVL.

V is TRBV27 and J is TRBJ1-1; tentative D call: TRBD1 (5 bases). CDR3 length: 14 residues. Germline lookup yields CDR1 MNHEY and CDR2 SMNVEV (reference sequence). V dropped 5 bases and J dropped 0 bases, with 10 bases sitting between them. CDR3 DNA sequence: TGTGCCAGCAGTCCCAGGGCCCTGAACACTGAAGCTTTCTTT. It yields the protein CASSPRALNTEAFF.

The chain has TRBV5-1 and TRBJ1-1, with 9 nucleotides matching TRBD1. The junction had 8 bases not matched to a gene; V was cut back by 2 bases and J by 6 bases. The length of the CDR3 is 15 residues. Germline lookup yields CDR1 SGHRS and CDR2 YFSETQ. The DNA of the CDR3 is TGCGCCAGCAGCTTACCCGGGACAGGGAGCCCTGAAGCTTTCTTT. This gives the protein CASSLPGTGSPEAFF.

Here the CDR3 reads CASGVGPERNSPLHF. The CDR3 nucleotides are TGTGCCAGCGGAGTAGGGCCCGAGAGGAATTCACCCCTCCACTTT. The gene calls are TRBV7-8 and TRBJ1-6, with D unresolved. The V gene lost 8 bases and the J gene lost 7 bases, with 18 bases spanning the gap. Germline V gene data show CDR1 as SGHVS and CDR2 as FQNEAQ. CDR3 length: 15 amino acids.

This chain joins TRBV18 and TRBJ2-3; TRBD2 agrees at 7 bases. The germline gives CDR1 KGHSH, CDR2 LQKENI. V shed 3 bases and J 1 base; nucleotides not matched to a gene: 4. The CDR3 runs to 15 residues. The CDR3 coding sequence is TGTGCCAGCTCACCCCGCGGGGGAGGCACAGATACGCAGTATTTT. This sequence encodes CASSPRGGGTDTQYF.

CDR3 loop: CASSYRWGSNQPQHF. DNA for the CDR3: TGTGCCAGCAGTTATCGGTGGGGCAGCAATCAGCCCCAGCATTTT. This rearrangement joins TRBV6-5 to TRBJ1-5; TRBD1 is a possible D gene (5 bases). V lost 3 bases, J lost 1 base, and 10 bases lay in between. Per germline, CDR1 MNHEY and CDR2 SVGAGI. The CDR3 runs to 15 residues.

This chain joins TRBV28 and TRBJ2-5; maybe TRBD2 (5 bases). The CDR3 runs 13 residues. Germline V gives CDR1 MDHEN, CDR2 SYDVKM. V was shortened by 0 bases and J by 5 bases, with 7 bases between the two germline ends. CDR3 nucleotide sequence: TGTGCCAGCAGTTTATGGAGGGCGGAGACCCAGTACTTC. This translates into CASSLWRAETQYF.

J is TRBJ1-2 and V is TRBV6-1, with a possible D match to TRBD1 (5 bases). V lost 2 bases and J 4 bases, leaving 14 bases between the germline ends. CDR1 MNHNS and CDR2 SASEGT come from the germline V gene. This CDR3 region has 15 residues. CDR3: CASSELAAGSYGYTF. CDR3 bases: TGTGCCAGCAGTGAATTGGCAGCAGGGTCCTATGGCTACACCTTC.

The chain links TRBV5-1 to TRBJ2-5; TRBD2 matches at 9 bases. The CDR3 is 15 residues long. The trim removed 0 bases at V and 3 bases at J, leaving 3 bases unmatched. Germline V gene sequence: CDR1 SGHRS, CDR2 YFSETQ. The CDR3 DNA reads TGCGCCAGCAGCTTGGGGCTAGCGGGGAAAGAGACCCAGTACTTC. As protein: CASSLGLAGKETQYF. Looking up the rest from reference TRBV5-1 and TRBJ2-5 gives the full variable domain: KAGVTQTPRYLIKTRGQQVTLSCSPISGHRSVSWYQQTPGQGLQFLFEYFSETQRNKGNFPGRFSGRQFSNSRSEMNVSTLELGDSALYLCASSLGLAGKETQYFGPGTRLLVL.

The J gene is TRBJ1-2, the V gene TRBV6-5; D remains unclear. CDR1 and CDR2 (germline): MNHEY, SVGAGI. The CDR3 has 11 residues. Trimming took off 11 bases at V and 5 bases at J, with 12 bases between the two ends. In DNA form, the CDR3 reads TGTGCCCCTGAGGGCTCGTATGGCTACACCTTC. Protein product: CAPEGSYGYTF.

The chain links TRBV2 to TRBJ2-2; 15 bases are shared with TRBD2. This CDR3 region has 17 residues. V was clipped by 8 bases and J by 3 bases; unmatched bases: 7. The germline V gene has CDR1 SNHLY and CDR2 FYNNEI. The CDR3 protein is CASGWTSGGADTGELFF. The CDR3 DNA follows: TGTGCCAGCGGCTGGACTAGCGGGGGGGCGGACACCGGGGAGCTGTTTTTT.

V is TRBV5-5 and J is TRBJ1-1, with TRBD1 as a possible D gene (5 bases). V was cut by 4 bases and J by 5 bases, with 15 bases left in between. The germline V gene has CDR1 SGHKS and CDR2 YYEKEE (reference sequence). This CDR3 is 14 amino acids long. The CDR3 loop is CASSPPPGGTEAFF. CDR3 coding DNA: TGTGCCAGCAGCCCCCCCCCGGGGGGGACTGAAGCTTTCTTT.

This chain connects TRBV7-9 to TRBJ1-4, with D maybe TRBD1 (5 bases). There are 16 residues in the CDR3. Trimming stripped 5 bases from V and 5 bases from J, with 18 bases between. Per the germline V gene, CDR1 is SEHNR and CDR2 is FQNEAQ (reference sequence). CDR3 amino acids: CASSPYIGTSNEKLFF. CDR3 bases: TGTGCCAGCAGCCCATATATCGGGACTTCGAATGAAAAACTGTTTTTT.

V usage is TRBV9 and J usage is TRBJ1-3; D is uncertain. The CDR3 runs 15 residues. CDR1 SGDLS and CDR2 YYNGEE come from the germline V gene. V lost 4 bases to trimming and J lost 0 bases, with 11 bases between them. The CDR3 DNA follows: TGTGCCAGCAGCCAAGGGTCTTCCTCTGGAAACACCATATATTTT. As protein: CASSQGSSSGNTIYF.

The J gene is TRBJ2-3, the V gene TRBV19; maybe TRBD1 (6 bases). This CDR3 has 14 residues. Trimming pared 1 base from V and 4 bases from J, leaving 9 bases between. Germline V CDR1 and CDR2: LNHDA, SQIVND (reference sequence). Here the CDR3 reads CASSIAGAPDTQYF. CDR3 nucleotides: TGTGCCAGTAGTATAGCAGGGGCCCCAGATACGCAGTATTTT.

CDR3 in amino acids: CASSSPGGAGSGNTIYF. The CDR3 DNA follows: TGTGCCAGCAGTAGCCCGGGGGGCGCCGGATCTGGAAACACCATATATTTT. The chain couples TRBV28 to TRBJ1-3; tentatively, D is TRBD1 (6 bases). Per germline, CDR1 MDHEN and CDR2 SYDVKM. Deletions cut 5 bases from V and 1 base from J, with 18 bases between. This CDR3 comprises 17 residues.

As for this clone: Other DNA sequences in the same sample also yield this CDR3. V and J are TRBV18 and TRBJ1-1, with no clear D. Looked up from germline, CDR1 is KGHSH and CDR2 is LQKENI. Trimming removed 3 bases at V and 5 bases at J, with 10 bases between. The CDR3 length is 13 residues. The CDR3 coding sequence is TGTGCCAGCTCACCCGGAATAGGGACTGAAGCTTTCTTT. It yields the protein CASSPGIGTEAFF.

The chain carries TRBV18 and TRBJ1-1, with D maybe TRBD1 (5 bases). Trimming cost V 5 bases and J 1 base, with 17 bases left between them. Per germline, CDR1 KGHSH and CDR2 LQKENI. The CDR3 has 16 amino acids. DNA of the CDR3: TGTGCCAGCTCATCTGGTGGGGCGGGGACGAACACTGAAGCTTTCTTT. It yields the protein CASSSGGAGTNTEAFF.

The chain carries TRBV18 and TRBJ2-1; 7 bases fit TRBD1. This CDR3 region has 15 residues. V was pared by 1 base and J by 5 bases, with 5 bases of the junction left unmatched. Germline CDR1 KGHSH, CDR2 LQKENI. CDR3 in amino acids: CASSPRPGGNNEQFF. CDR3 DNA: TGTGCCAGCTCACCACGCCCAGGGGGTAACAATGAGCAGTTCTTC.

This clone was recorded once. CDR3 sequence reads: CASSRVPGGQADTQYF. The CDR3, as DNA: TGTGCCAGCAGCCGTGTCCCCGGGGGGCAGGCGGATACGCAGTATTTT. The chain has TRBV7-7 and TRBJ2-3, with D possibly matching TRBD2 (7 bases). V was shortened by 5 bases and J by 6 bases, with 21 bases between the two germline ends. The length of the CDR3 is 16 residues. CDR1 is SSHAT and CDR2 is FNYEAQ in the germline V gene (reference sequence).